These 18 T cell receptor beta chains share one sample of origin, sequenced in a study of lymphopenia after photon versus proton radiotherapy. Clones were read by immunoSEQ multiplex PCR, and TCRdb kept only the in-frame ones, dropping some. The repertoire holds around 24,000 clones, more than 80% seen once, with around 5.3% in the top ten. Sequenced here: peripheral blood, sampled from a patient treated with photon-based radiotherapy. The receptors stem from a man between 25 and 39 years old with gastric cancer.

The chain links TRBV5-6 to TRBJ2-5; weak D call: TRBD2 (7 bases). CDR1 SGHDT and CDR2 YYEEEE come from the germline V gene. The CDR3 is made up of 14 amino acids. Trimming took 2 bases from V and 5 from J, leaving 13 bases between them. The CDR3 region is CASSFRGAGETQYF. In nucleotides, the CDR3 is TGTGCCAGCAGCTTCCGGGGGGCCGGGGAGACCCAGTACTTC.

This chain links TRBV5-6 with TRBJ2-7; unclear D gene. The CDR3 covers 15 residues. Trimming removed 0 bases from V and 2 bases from J, with 12 bases in between. CDR1 SGHDT and CDR2 YYEEEE come from the germline V gene. Here the CDR3 DNA reads TGTGCCAGCAGCTTGGAGCTATATCAGGCCTACGAGCAGTACTTC. The encoded protein is CASSLELYQAYEQYF.

J is TRBJ1-1 and V is TRBV4-1, with 8 positions matching TRBD1. Germline CDR1 and CDR2: MGHRA and YSYEKL. This CDR3 region has 14 residues. Unmatched junction bases numbered 5, after V lost 5 bases and J lost 3 bases. CDR3 sequence: CASSFRTGHTEAFF. In DNA, the CDR3 is TGCGCCAGCAGCTTTAGGACAGGGCACACTGAAGCTTTCTTT.

The chain links TRBV19 to TRBJ2-7; D not resolved. CDR1 is LNHDA, CDR2 SQIVND, per germline (reference sequence). The CDR3 runs to 13 residues. With 10 bases removed from V and 1 base from J, the gap between germline ends came to 14 bases. DNA of the CDR3: TGTGCCACCCGAGGCCCCAGTTCCTACGAGCAGTACTTC. Translating gives CATRGPSSYEQYF.

V is TRBV19 and J is TRBJ1-1; D is unclear. Trimming pared 5 bases from V and 1 base from J, leaving 5 bases between. This CDR3 spans 12 amino acids. Germline CDR1 reads LNHDA; CDR2 reads SQIVND (reference sequence). This CDR3 is CASSGPNTEAFF. Here the CDR3 DNA reads TGTGCCAGTAGTGGGCCGAACACTGAAGCTTTCTTT.

The chain has TRBV19 and TRBJ2-7, with D unclear. Trimming took off 3 bases at V and 3 bases at J, with 12 bases between the two ends. There are 14 residues in the CDR3. Germline CDR1 LNHDA, CDR2 SQIVND (reference sequence). CDR3 protein: CASSISVLHYEQYF. The CDR3, as DNA: TGTGCCAGTAGTATTTCGGTACTACACTACGAGCAGTACTTC. The full variable domain, rest sourced from reference TRBV19 and TRBJ2-7, is DGGITQSPKYLFRKEGQNVTLSCEQNLNHDAMYWYRQDPGQGLRLIYYSQIVNDFQKGDIAEGYSVSREKKESFPLTVTSAQKNPTAFYLCASSISVLHYEQYFGPGTRLTVT.

The chain has TRBV4-2 and TRBJ1-6, with 11 nucleotides matching TRBD1. CDR1 and CDR2 (germline): LGHNA, YNFKEQ. V shed 3 bases, J shed 8 bases, and the junction held 12 bases outside the gene matches. The CDR3 covers 18 residues. The CDR3 spells CASSHVFRDRGFHSPLHF. As DNA, the CDR3 is TGTGCCAGCAGCCATGTGTTCCGGGACAGGGGGTTTCATTCACCCCTCCACTTT.

The genes are TRBV7-9 and TRBJ1-5; TRBD1 matches 8 bases. Germline V gene data show CDR1 as SEHNR and CDR2 as FQNEAQ (reference sequence). V gave up 5 bases and J gave up 1 base; unmatched junction bases: 4. CDR3 length equals 15 residues. The CDR3 region has the DNA TGTGCCAGCAGCACACAGGGGGGGAGCAATCAGCCCCAGCATTTT. Translating it yields CASSTQGGSNQPQHF.

This clone occurred a few times. The V gene is TRBV6-6, the J gene TRBJ2-5; D may be TRBD1 (6 bases). The V end lost 4 bases, the J end lost 2 bases, and 11 bases lay between the germline ends. This CDR3 comprises 14 residues. The germline V gene encodes CDR1 MNHNY and CDR2 SVGAGI (reference sequence). The CDR3 reads CASSLQGAQETQYF. CDR3 nucleotides: TGTGCCAGCAGTTTACAGGGAGCTCAAGAGACCCAGTACTTC.

V usage is TRBV9 and J usage is TRBJ2-7, with D perhaps TRBD1 or TRBD2 (5 bases each). The CDR3 runs 14 residues. Trimming took off 1 base at V and 3 bases at J, with 11 bases between the two ends. Germline CDR1 and CDR2: SGDLS and YYNGEE. For the CDR3, the DNA is TGTGCCAGCAGCGTAACCGGGGCCGGCTACGAGCAGTACTTC. Protein: CASSVTGAGYEQYF.

This chain joins TRBV2 and TRBJ2-3; 9 bases map to TRBD2. This CDR3 is 14 amino acids long. J was trimmed by 1 base and V by 6 bases; bases with no gene match: 2. Germline V lookup: CDR1 SNHLY, CDR2 FYNNEI. CDR3 nucleotide sequence: TGTGCCAGCAGAGCTAGCGGGGGCACAGATACGCAGTATTTT. Encoded protein: CASRASGGTDTQYF.

The genes are TRBV28 and TRBJ1-1; D is ambiguous. The CDR3 loop spans 15 amino acids. Germline values: CDR1 MDHEN, CDR2 SYDVKM. With 7 bases removed from V and 0 bases from J, the gap between germline ends came to 15 bases. CDR3 amino acids: CASTPPDALNTEAFF. The CDR3 nucleotides are TGTGCCAGCACCCCCCCTGACGCTCTGAACACTGAAGCTTTCTTT.

The gene calls are TRBV5-1 and TRBJ1-1; 7 bases map to TRBD1. Looked up from germline, CDR1 is SGHRS and CDR2 is YFSETQ. V trimming: 4 bases; J trimming: 5 bases; junction bases outside the gene matches: 5. The CDR3 extends over 13 amino acids. The CDR3 here is CASSRDRRTEAFF. The CDR3 nucleotides are TGCGCCAGCAGCCGGGACAGAAGGACTGAAGCTTTCTTT. Drawing the rest from reference TRBV5-1 and TRBJ1-1, the complete variable domain is KAGVTQTPRYLIKTRGQQVTLSCSPISGHRSVSWYQQTPGQGLQFLFEYFSETQRNKGNFPGRFSGRQFSNSRSEMNVSTLELGDSALYLCASSRDRRTEAFFGQGTRLTVV.

This clone was recorded only once. The gene calls are TRBV21-1 and TRBJ1-2; the D segment call TRBD1 is taken from the table without a DNA check. TRBV21-1 is a documented pseudogene. The CDR3 has 15 residues. The chain's CDR3 is CASSKDGQTVGGYTF. The DNA of the CDR3 is TGTGCCAGCAGCAAAGACGGACAGACAGTGGGTGGCTACACCTTC.

In its sample, this clone was seen a few times. V and J are TRBV29-1 and TRBJ2-3, with D hard to call. CDR3 size: 10 residues. Germline CDR1 reads SQVTM; CDR2 reads ANQGSEA. V gave up 7 bases and J gave up 0 bases, with 2 bases separating them. CDR3 protein: CSASTDTQYF. The CDR3 bases are TGCAGCGCGAGCACAGATACGCAGTATTTT.

Of note for this clone: Within the sample, other DNA sequences also encode this same CDR3. V usage is TRBV29-1 and J usage is TRBJ2-7; no definite D call. Germline CDR1 and CDR2: SQVTM and ANQGSEA. The CDR3 is made up of 12 amino acids. V gave up 4 bases and J gave up 2 bases, with 9 bases separating them. The DNA of the CDR3 is TGCAGCGTTGGGGCAGGACCCTACGAGCAGTACTTC. Translation gives CSVGAGPYEQYF.

This clone was counted only a few times. This chain joins TRBV5-1 and TRBJ1-1; tentative D call: TRBD1 (6 bases). Trimming stripped 3 bases from V and 2 bases from J, with 14 bases between. The CDR3 runs to 15 residues. Germline-derived CDR1 and CDR2 are SGHRS and YFSETQ. CDR3 in amino acids: CASSSLGTFNTEAFF. The CDR3 coding sequence is TGCGCCAGCAGCTCCTTGGGGACATTCAACACTGAAGCTTTCTTT. Drawing the rest from reference TRBV5-1 and TRBJ1-1, the complete variable domain is KAGVTQTPRYLIKTRGQQVTLSCSPISGHRSVSWYQQTPGQGLQFLFEYFSETQRNKGNFPGRFSGRQFSNSRSEMNVSTLELGDSALYLCASSSLGTFNTEAFFGQGTRLTVV.

The chain joins TRBV6-4 to TRBJ2-7, with D maybe TRBD1 (6 bases). The CDR3 runs to 14 residues. The germline CDR1 and CDR2 sequences are MRHNA and SNTAGT. Trimming removed 6 bases from V and 0 bases from J, with 12 bases in between. The CDR3 DNA reads TGTGCCAGCAGCCGGACAGCAAACTCCTACGAGCAGTACTTC. As protein: CASSRTANSYEQYF.